Sequencing of this T cell receptor (beta chain) was carried out in a study of identical twins. TCRdb processed the 5' RACE reads anew with MiXCR; each CDR3 protein has one entry. Of a few hundred thousand distinct CDR3 sequences in the sample, roughly 20% were seen once. This clonotype was picked up a small number of times. V was pared by 7 bases and J by 8 bases, with 13 bases of the junction left unmatched. CDR3 size: 15 residues. Germline V gives CDR1 MDHEN, CDR2 SYDVKM. V usage is TRBV28 and J usage is TRBJ2-3; TRBD1 matches at 9 bases. The clonotype comes from a man aged 50 or older in good health. The specimen was naive T cells sorted from blood. This CDR3 reads CASIKGQGVSFTQYF. The CDR3 DNA is TGTGCCAGCATCAAGGGACAGGGAGTGAGTTTTACGCAGTATTTT.